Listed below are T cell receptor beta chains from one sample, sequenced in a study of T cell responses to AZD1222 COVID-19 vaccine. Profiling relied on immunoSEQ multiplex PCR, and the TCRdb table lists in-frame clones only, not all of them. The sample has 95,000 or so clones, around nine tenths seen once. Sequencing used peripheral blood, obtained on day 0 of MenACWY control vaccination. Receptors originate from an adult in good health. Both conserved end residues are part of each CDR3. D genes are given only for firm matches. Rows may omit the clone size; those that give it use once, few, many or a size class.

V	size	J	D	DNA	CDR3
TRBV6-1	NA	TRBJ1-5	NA	TGTGCCAGCAGTGAACCCCCTGGACCCCAGCATTTT	CASSEPPGPQHF
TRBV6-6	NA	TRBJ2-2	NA	TGTGCCAGCAAAAAGGATCTGAACACCGGGGAGCTGTTTTTT	CASKKDLNTGELFF
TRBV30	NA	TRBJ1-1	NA	TGTGCCTGGAGTGTAACTCGGGGCACTGAAGCTTTCTTT	CAWSVTRGTEAFF
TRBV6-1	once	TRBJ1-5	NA	TGTGCCAGCACTCTGACAGAAAATAGCAATCAGCCCCAGCATTTT	CASTLTENSNQPQHF
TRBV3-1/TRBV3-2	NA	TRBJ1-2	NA	TGTGCCAGCAGCCAAGAAAGGGCGTCTGGCTACACCTTC	CASSQERASGYTF
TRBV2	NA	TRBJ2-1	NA	TGTGCCAGCAGCGCGGACAAAGCTGCGTTCTTC	CASSADKAAFF
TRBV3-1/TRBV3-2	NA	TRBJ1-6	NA	TGTGCCAGCAGCTTATTACCGGGACACCTCAATAATTCACCCCTCCACTTT	CASSLLPGHLNNSPLHF
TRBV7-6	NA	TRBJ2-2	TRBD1	TGTGCCAGCAGCGTAACCGGGACAGACACCGGGGAGCTGTTTTTT	CASSVTGTDTGELFF
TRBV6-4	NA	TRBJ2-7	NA	TGTGCCCTTGGGGGGGCTGTCTTGGTCTCCTACGAGCAGTACTTC	CALGGAVLVSYEQYF
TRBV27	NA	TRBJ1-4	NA	TGTGCCAACCAAACCAGGGGCTGCGGTGAAAAACTGTTTTTT	CANQTRGCGEKLFF
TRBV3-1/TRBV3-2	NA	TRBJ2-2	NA	TGTGCCAGCAGCGTCGTAGGGGGGTCTCACACCGGGGAGCTGTTTTTT	CASSVVGGSHTGELFF
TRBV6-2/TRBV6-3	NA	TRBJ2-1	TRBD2	TGTGCCAGCAGTTATACTAGCGGGGGAAATCATCCGTTCTTC	CASSYTSGGNHPFF
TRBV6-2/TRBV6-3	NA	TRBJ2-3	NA	TGTGCCAGCAGCAGCGAAATCCGGGGGCACACAGATACGCAGTATTTT	CASSSEIRGHTDTQYF
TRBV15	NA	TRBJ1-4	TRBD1	TGTGCCACCAGCAGAGCCGGGACAGGCTTTTCAACTAATGAAAAACTGTTTTTT	CATSRAGTGFSTNEKLFF
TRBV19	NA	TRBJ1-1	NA	TGTGCCAGTAGTATACTCCCTGCCACTGAAGCTTTCTTT	CASSILPATEAFF
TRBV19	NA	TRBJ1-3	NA	TGTGCCAGTAGTATCGAACGTTCTGGAAACACCATATATTTT	CASSIERSGNTIYF
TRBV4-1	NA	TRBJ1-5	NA	TGCGCCAGCAGCCAAGATACGGGAGACAATCAGCCCCAGCATTTT	CASSQDTGDNQPQHF
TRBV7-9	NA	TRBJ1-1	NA	TGTGCCAGCAGCTCCCGCCGGGAGAACACTGAAGCTTTCTTT	CASSSRRENTEAFF
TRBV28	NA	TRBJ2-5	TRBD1	TGTGCCAGCAGTCCGGGGACAGCCTGGCAAGAGACCCAGTACTTC	CASSPGTAWQETQYF
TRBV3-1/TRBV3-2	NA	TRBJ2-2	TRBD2	TGTGCCACCGCCCGGGGGGGAGGTGGCACCGGGGAGCTGTTTTTT	CATARGGGGTGELFF
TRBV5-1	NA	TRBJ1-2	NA	TGCGCCAGCAGCTTGGGGGACGGATACTATGGCTACACCTTC	CASSLGDGYYGYTF
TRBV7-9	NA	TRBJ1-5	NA	TGTGCCAGCAGCTTAGTGGGCAGGGATCAGCCCCAGCATTTT	CASSLVGRDQPQHF
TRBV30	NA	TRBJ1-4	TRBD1	TGTGCCTCCGACGGGACAGGGATTAATGAAAAACTGTTTTTT	CASDGTGINEKLFF
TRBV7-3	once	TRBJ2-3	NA	TGTGCCAGCAGCGCCCGACTAGTTGATACGCAGTATTTT	CASSARLVDTQYF
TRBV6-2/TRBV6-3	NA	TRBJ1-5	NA	TGTGCCAGCAGTTCCGCCCAGACAGTGCTTAGCAATCAGCCCCAGCATTTT	CASSSAQTVLSNQPQHF
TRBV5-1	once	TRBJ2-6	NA	TGCGCCAGCAGCTTGGGGGTATCCTCTGGGGCCAACGTCCTGACTTTC	CASSLGVSSGANVLTF
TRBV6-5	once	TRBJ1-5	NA	TGTGCCAGCAGTTACGCCGTGGGGGCGAGTCAGCCCCAGCATTTT	CASSYAVGASQPQHF
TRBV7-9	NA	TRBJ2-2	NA	TGTGCCAGCAGCACTCACCTGGGCAGGGGAAGCGAGGGTAGGAACACCGGGGAGCTGTTTTTT	CASSTHLGRGSEGRNTGELFF
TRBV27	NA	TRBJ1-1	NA	TGTGCCAGCAGTTTTGGGACAATGAACACTGAAGCTTTCTTT	CASSFGTMNTEAFF
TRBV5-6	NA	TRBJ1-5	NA	TGTGCCAGCAGCTGGGGGAGAAGCAATCAGCCCCAGCATTTT	CASSWGRSNQPQHF
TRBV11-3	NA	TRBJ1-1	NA	TGTGCCAGCAGCTTAGGCCGGGAGTTAGGGAGCACTGAAGCTTTCTTT	CASSLGRELGSTEAFF
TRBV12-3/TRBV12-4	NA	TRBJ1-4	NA	TGTGCCAGCAGTTTTTCTAATGAAAAACTGTTTTTT	CASSFSNEKLFF
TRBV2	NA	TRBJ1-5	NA	TGTGCCAGCAGTGGCCCGGCAGGGAATGGCAATCAGCCCCAGCATTTT	CASSGPAGNGNQPQHF
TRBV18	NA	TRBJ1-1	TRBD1	TGTGCCAGCTCATCAATGGACAGGGCTGAAGCTTTCTTT	CASSSMDRAEAFF
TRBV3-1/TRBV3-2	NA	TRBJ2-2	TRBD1	TGTGCCAGCAGCCAGTACCAGGGGGCGAACACCGGGGAGCTGTTTTTT	CASSQYQGANTGELFF
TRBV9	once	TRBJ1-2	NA	TGTGCCAGCAGCCCCCAGGGAGGTTATGGCTACACCTTC	CASSPQGGYGYTF
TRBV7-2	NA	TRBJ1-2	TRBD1	TGTGCCAGCAGCCGGGACAGGGGAAACTATGGCTACACCTTC	CASSRDRGNYGYTF
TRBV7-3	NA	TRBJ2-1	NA	TGTGCCAGCAGCGATAGCAACTACAATGAGCAGTTCTTC	CASSDSNYNEQFF
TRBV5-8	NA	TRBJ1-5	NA	TGTGCCAGCAGCTTGGCTCGGTCTGGTCAGCCCCAGCATTTT	CASSLARSGQPQHF
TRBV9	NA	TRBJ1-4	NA	TGTGCCAGCAGCGTAGGGGTTCAGACTAATGAAAAACTGTTTTTT	CASSVGVQTNEKLFF
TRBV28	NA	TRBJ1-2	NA	TGTGCCAGCAGCCGCAGGGACTATGGCTACACCTTC	CASSRRDYGYTF
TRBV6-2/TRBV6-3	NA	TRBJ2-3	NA	TGTGCCAGCAGTGAGGACTCGCACAGCACAGATACGCAGTATTTT	CASSEDSHSTDTQYF
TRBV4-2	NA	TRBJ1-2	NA	TGTGCCAGCAGCCCCGGCGGAGGGAGCTATGGCTACACCTTC	CASSPGGGSYGYTF
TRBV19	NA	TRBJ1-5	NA	TGTGCCAGTAGTATAGAATCGGGCGCTCAGCCCCAGCATTTT	CASSIESGAQPQHF
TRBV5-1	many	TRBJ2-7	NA	TGCGCCAGCAGCTTGGTGGGTACAAATGCCTACGAGCAGTACTTC	CASSLVGTNAYEQYF
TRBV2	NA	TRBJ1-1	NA	TGTGCCAGCAGGCTAAGCTTAAACACTGAAGCTTTCTTT	CASRLSLNTEAFF
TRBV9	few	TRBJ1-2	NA	TGTGCCAGCAGCGTAGGACAGGTCGCTGGCTACACCTTC	CASSVGQVAGYTF
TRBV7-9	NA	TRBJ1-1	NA	TGTGCCAGCAGCTTAGGACAGATGAACACTGAAGCTTTCTTT	CASSLGQMNTEAFF
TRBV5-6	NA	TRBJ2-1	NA	TGTGCCAGCAGCTTAACATCCGCCCTTTCCTACAATGAGCAGTTCTTC	CASSLTSALSYNEQFF
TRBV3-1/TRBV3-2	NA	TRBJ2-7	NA	TGTGCCAGCAGCTTAGATTACGAGCAGTACTTC	CASSLDYEQYF
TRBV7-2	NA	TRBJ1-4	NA	TGTGCCAGCAGCTTAGTGGGGGGGGAAAAACTGTTTTTT	CASSLVGGEKLFF